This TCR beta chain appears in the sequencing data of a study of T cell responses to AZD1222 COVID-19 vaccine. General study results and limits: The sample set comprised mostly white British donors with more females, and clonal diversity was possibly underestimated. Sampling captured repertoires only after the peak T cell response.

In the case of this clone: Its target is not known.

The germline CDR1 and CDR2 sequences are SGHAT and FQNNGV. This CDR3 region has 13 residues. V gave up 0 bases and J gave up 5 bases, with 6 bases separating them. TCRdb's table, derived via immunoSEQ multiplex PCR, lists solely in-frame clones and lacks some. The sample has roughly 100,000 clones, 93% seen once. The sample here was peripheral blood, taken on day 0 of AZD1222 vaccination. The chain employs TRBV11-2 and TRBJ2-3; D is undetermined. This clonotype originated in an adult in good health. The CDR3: CASSLDPRDTQYF. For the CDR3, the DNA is TGTGCCAGCAGCTTAGATCCCCGAGATACGCAGTATTTT. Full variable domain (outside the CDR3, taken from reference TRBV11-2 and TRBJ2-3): EAGVAQSPRYKIIEKRQSVAFWCNPISGHATLYWYQQILGQGPKLLIQFQNNGVVDDSQLPKDRFSAERLKGVDSTLKIQPAKLEDSAVYLCASSLDPRDTQYFGPGTRLTVL.